The present TCR beta chain was sequenced within a study of T cell repertoires in cytomegalovirus infection. Study background: Indications of both CMV infection and matching HLA type were provided by public TCR beta signatures. General study points: Clonotype analysis showed dominance of the ex vivo response by HLA-C-restricted CMV-specific TCR beta clonotypes.

CDR1 is MNHNS and CDR2 is SASEGT in the germline V gene. The V and J ends lost 4 bases and 7 bases, in that order; junction bases with no gene match: 12. The CDR3 is made up of 15 amino acids. TCRdb called the reads again in MiXCR, with one record for every CDR3 protein. The sample has hundreds of thousands of distinct CDR3 sequences, around a third seen once; the top ten hold about 20%. A note on this clonotype: Antigen specificity is unknown.

The rearrangement joins TRBV6-1 to TRBJ2-7; 8 bases line up with TRBD1. The input for sequencing was cultured PBMCs, taken from culture after CMV antigen stimulation. This sequence was found in a human donor in good health (CMV status not recorded). Some clones in this sample may be carry-over from other donors' samples. The CDR3 loop reads CASSVSTGANPEQYF. CDR3 DNA sequence: TGTGCCAGCAGTGTTTCGACAGGGGCAAATCCGGAGCAGTACTTC.